The rows below give T cell receptor beta chains drawn from one sample of a study of blood T cells in healthy people across ages. Each CDR3 protein is one row after TCRdb ran MiXCR on the 5' RACE reads. Of 750,000 to 850,000 distinct CDR3 sequences listed, 25% are singletons. These sequences were also reported in another study, on T cells of mothers and their children.

Sequencing input: blood. The source is a boy aged 5 to 17 in good health. The CDR3 runs from the conserved cysteine through the conserved F or W. A D gene is named only where the DNA matches it firmly. Expanded clones get a size class; other rows say once, few or many, or leave the size out.

cdr3_aa: CASSFGTSGIQETQYF
cdr3_nt: TGTGCCAGCAGCTTCGGGACTAGCGGAATACAAGAGACCCAGTACTTC
v_call: TRBV11-2
d_call: TRBD2
j_call: TRBJ2-5
clone_size: .

cdr3_aa: CASSLEVGGTYEQYF
cdr3_nt: TGTGCCAGCAGCTTAGAGGTCGGGGGTACCTACGAGCAGTACTTC
v_call: TRBV7-9
d_call: .
j_call: TRBJ2-7
clone_size: .

cdr3_aa: CASSEVDRGVSSGANVLTF
cdr3_nt: TGTGCCAGCAGCGAGGTGGACAGGGGTGTTTCCTCTGGGGCCAACGTCCTGACTTTC
v_call: TRBV28
d_call: TRBD1
j_call: TRBJ2-6
clone_size: .

cdr3_aa: CASSLRLAGAGNEQFF
cdr3_nt: TGCGCCAGCAGCTTACGACTAGCGGGAGCTGGCAATGAGCAGTTCTTC
v_call: TRBV5-1
d_call: TRBD2
j_call: TRBJ2-1
clone_size: .

cdr3_aa: CASSLQATTNYGYTF
cdr3_nt: TGCGCCAGCAGCTTGCAGGCGACAACTAACTATGGCTACACCTTC
v_call: TRBV5-1
d_call: .
j_call: TRBJ1-2
clone_size: .

cdr3_aa: CATSRGGVRQPQHF
cdr3_nt: TGTGCCACCAGCAGAGGGGGGGTCCGACAGCCCCAGCATTTT
v_call: TRBV15
d_call: .
j_call: TRBJ1-5
clone_size: .

cdr3_aa: CSARSTPGSSYEQYF
cdr3_nt: TGCAGTGCTAGATCTACCCCCGGGAGCTCCTACGAGCAGTACTTC
v_call: TRBV20-1
d_call: .
j_call: TRBJ2-7
clone_size: .

cdr3_aa: CASSPSGVWQPQHF
cdr3_nt: TGTGCCAGCAGTCCTTCAGGGGTCTGGCAGCCCCAGCATTTT
v_call: TRBV12-3/TRBV12-4
d_call: .
j_call: TRBJ1-5
clone_size: .

cdr3_aa: CASSYRSNYGYTF
cdr3_nt: TGTGCCAGCAGCTACAGGTCAAACTATGGCTACACCTTC
v_call: TRBV6-5
d_call: .
j_call: TRBJ1-2
clone_size: many

cdr3_aa: CASSLPSGGNTEAFF
cdr3_nt: TGTGCCAGCAGCCTTCCCTCGGGGGGGAACACTGAAGCTTTCTTT
v_call: TRBV2
d_call: .
j_call: TRBJ1-1
clone_size: few

cdr3_aa: CASSYSYQGGNEQFF
cdr3_nt: TGTGCCAGCAGTTACTCGTACCAGGGTGGCAATGAGCAGTTCTTC
v_call: TRBV6-2/TRBV6-3
d_call: .
j_call: TRBJ2-1
clone_size: few

cdr3_aa: CSASRDRLSGANVLTF
cdr3_nt: TGCAGTGCTAGCCGGGACAGGCTCTCTGGGGCCAACGTCCTGACTTTC
v_call: TRBV20-1
d_call: TRBD1
j_call: TRBJ2-6
clone_size: few

cdr3_aa: CASSDWRGLNEQFF
cdr3_nt: TGCGCCAGCAGCGACTGGAGGGGACTGAATGAGCAGTTCTTC
v_call: TRBV5-1
d_call: .
j_call: TRBJ2-1
clone_size: few

cdr3_aa: CASSLGQGTYGYTF
cdr3_nt: TGTGCCAGCAGTTTAGGACAGGGTACCTATGGCTACACCTTC
v_call: TRBV12-3/TRBV12-4
d_call: TRBD1
j_call: TRBJ1-2
clone_size: many

cdr3_aa: CASSQGASGRLADTQYF
cdr3_nt: TGCGCCAGCAGCCAAGGGGCTAGCGGGAGGTTGGCAGATACGCAGTATTTT
v_call: TRBV4-1
d_call: TRBD2
j_call: TRBJ2-3
clone_size: few

cdr3_aa: CASSPTQGTGMVGALHNEQFF
cdr3_nt: TGTGCCAGCAGCCCCACCCAGGGGACAGGGATGGTGGGGGCATTACACAATGAGCAGTTCTTC
v_call: TRBV11-2
d_call: TRBD1
j_call: TRBJ2-1
clone_size: .

cdr3_aa: CASSYGGKGGEETQYF
cdr3_nt: TGTGCCAGCAGTTACGGGGGGAAAGGGGGCGAGGAGACCCAGTACTTC
v_call: TRBV6-5
d_call: .
j_call: TRBJ2-5
clone_size: few

cdr3_aa: CASSEAGRNLNQPQHF
cdr3_nt: TGTGCCAGCAGTGAAGCAGGGCGGAACCTTAATCAGCCCCAGCATTTT
v_call: TRBV2
d_call: .
j_call: TRBJ1-5
clone_size: .

cdr3_aa: CASSLMPVSGRYNEQFF
cdr3_nt: TGTGCCAGCAGCTTAATGCCGGTTAGCGGGAGGTACAATGAGCAGTTCTTC
v_call: TRBV7-3
d_call: TRBD2
j_call: TRBJ2-1
clone_size: .

cdr3_aa: CASSPSGGRGETQYF
cdr3_nt: TGTGCCAGCAGCCCCAGCGGGGGGCGCGGGGAGACCCAGTACTTC
v_call: TRBV7-2
d_call: TRBD2
j_call: TRBJ2-5
clone_size: few

cdr3_aa: CASSVGAGSYEQYF
cdr3_nt: TGTGCCAGCAGCGTAGGAGCAGGGAGCTACGAGCAGTACTTC
v_call: TRBV9
d_call: .
j_call: TRBJ2-7
clone_size: many

cdr3_aa: CSVGTANANVLTF
cdr3_nt: TGCAGCGTAGGGACAGCAAATGCCAACGTCCTGACTTTC
v_call: TRBV29-1
d_call: TRBD1
j_call: TRBJ2-6
clone_size: few

cdr3_aa: CASTTYGSYEQYF
cdr3_nt: TGTGCCAGCACCACCTACGGGAGCTACGAGCAGTACTTC
v_call: TRBV7-2
d_call: .
j_call: TRBJ2-7
clone_size: many

cdr3_aa: CASSPGPRSGELFF
cdr3_nt: TGCGCCAGCAGCCCCGGCCCACGGTCCGGGGAGCTGTTTTTT
v_call: TRBV4-3
d_call: .
j_call: TRBJ2-2
clone_size: .

cdr3_aa: CSATSYEQFF
cdr3_nt: TGCAGTGCTACTAGCTATGAGCAGTTCTTC
v_call: TRBV20-1
d_call: .
j_call: TRBJ2-1
clone_size: once

cdr3_aa: CASSSGLAVVISYEQYF
cdr3_nt: TGTGCCAGCAGTTCGGGACTAGCGGTCGTTATATCCTACGAGCAGTACTTC
v_call: TRBV28
d_call: TRBD2
j_call: TRBJ2-7
clone_size: .

cdr3_aa: CASSQGGADYGYTF
cdr3_nt: TGCGCCAGCAGCCAAGGCGGGGCCGACTATGGCTACACCTTC
v_call: TRBV4-3
d_call: .
j_call: TRBJ1-2
clone_size: .

cdr3_aa: CASSIDREAFF
cdr3_nt: TGTGCCAGCAGCATAGACAGGGAAGCTTTCTTT
v_call: TRBV7-9
d_call: .
j_call: TRBJ1-1
clone_size: .

cdr3_aa: CASSLVGQGWTDTQYF
cdr3_nt: TGTGCCAGCAGCTTAGTCGGGCAGGGTTGGACAGATACGCAGTATTTT
v_call: TRBV7-9
d_call: .
j_call: TRBJ2-3
clone_size: once

cdr3_aa: CASSLMAGEQFF
cdr3_nt: TGCGCCAGCAGCCTTATGGCCGGGGAGCAGTTCTTC
v_call: TRBV4-1
d_call: .
j_call: TRBJ2-1
clone_size: .

cdr3_aa: CASSPFPDSSNTEAFF
cdr3_nt: TGTGCCAGCAGCCCCTTTCCGGACAGCTCGAACACTGAAGCTTTCTTT
v_call: TRBV12-3/TRBV12-4
d_call: .
j_call: TRBJ1-1
clone_size: few

cdr3_aa: CASNGGARDEQYF
cdr3_nt: TGCGCCAGCAACGGGGGGGCGAGGGACGAGCAGTACTTC
v_call: TRBV5-1
d_call: TRBD2
j_call: TRBJ2-7
clone_size: .

cdr3_aa: CASNRWVSGNTIYF
cdr3_nt: TGTGCCAGCAATCGTTGGGTCTCTGGAAACACCATATATTTT
v_call: TRBV12-3/TRBV12-4
d_call: .
j_call: TRBJ1-3
clone_size: few

cdr3_aa: CASRSKAEKLFF
cdr3_nt: TGTGCCAGCAGAAGTAAGGCCGAAAAACTGTTTTTT
v_call: TRBV12-3/TRBV12-4
d_call: .
j_call: TRBJ1-4
clone_size: .

cdr3_aa: CASGSPPLYGYTF
cdr3_nt: TGTGCCAGTGGAAGTCCCCCCCTCTATGGCTACACCTTC
v_call: TRBV28
d_call: .
j_call: TRBJ1-2
clone_size: few

cdr3_aa: CASGTWTEQETQYF
cdr3_nt: TGTGCTAGTGGTACCTGGACAGAACAAGAGACCCAGTACTTC
v_call: TRBV12-5
d_call: .
j_call: TRBJ2-5
clone_size: few

cdr3_aa: CASSPTEIYGYTF
cdr3_nt: TGTGCCAGCAGTCCGACAGAGATCTATGGCTACACCTTC
v_call: TRBV28
d_call: .
j_call: TRBJ1-2
clone_size: few

cdr3_aa: CASNGQNQETQYF
cdr3_nt: TGCGCCAGCAACGGACAGAATCAAGAGACCCAGTACTTC
v_call: TRBV5-1
d_call: .
j_call: TRBJ2-5
clone_size: .

cdr3_aa: CASSFSGGPYNEQFF
cdr3_nt: TGCGCCAGCAGCTTTAGCGGGGGCCCCTACAATGAGCAGTTCTTC
v_call: TRBV5-1
d_call: TRBD2
j_call: TRBJ2-1
clone_size: .

cdr3_aa: CASSPHLTGPDTQYF
cdr3_nt: TGTGCCAGCAGTCCTCATTTGACCGGCCCAGATACGCAGTATTTT
v_call: TRBV6-5
d_call: .
j_call: TRBJ2-3
clone_size: once

cdr3_aa: CSGDGDGELFF
cdr3_nt: TGCAGCGGGGACGGAGACGGGGAGCTGTTTTTT
v_call: TRBV29-1
d_call: .
j_call: TRBJ2-2
clone_size: few